This TCR beta chain was recorded in a study of post-analysis software for immune sequencing data. Findings of the study overall: The five TRBV segments detected at higher frequency in patients than in controls included TRBV5-6, TRBV5-1 and TRBV20-1. In multiple sclerosis, normalized Chao1 diversity was significantly below that of controls.

This clonotype was seen a few times. No antigen is known for it. The library was made from cDNA and included unique molecular identifiers. TCRdb passed the PCR reads through MiXCR, listing each CDR3 protein once. The sample yields about 540,000 distinct CDR3 sequences, around 31% seen once. V trimming: 5 bases; J trimming: 5 bases; junction bases outside the gene matches: 4. This CDR3 contains 12 residues. Germline V gives CDR1 DFQATT, CDR2 SNEGSKA (reference sequence). Sequencing was done on a sample of blood. This TCR was sampled from a girl aged 2-17 years with multiple sclerosis. This chain uses TRBV20-1 with TRBJ2-5, with 8 bases aligning to TRBD2. The CDR3 region is CSAASGGETQYF. CDR3 DNA: TGCAGTGCTGCCAGCGGGGGCGAGACCCAGTACTTC.